This entry is about one T cell receptor (beta chain). What it binds is not known. 5' RACE with UMI labels generated the TRB cDNA libraries. Each CDR3 protein gets one entry in TCRdb, which reprocessed the 5' RACE reads and gives no DNA. Recorded for this sample: 130,000 to 150,000 distinct CDR3 sequences. This sample is part of a study of CXCR3-negative and CXCR3-positive naive CD8 T cells. Findings and caveats of the study: CXCR3-positive naive cells had TRB CDR3s that were more hydrophobic than CXCR3-negative naive cells had. Whereas memory cells differed, naive CXCR3-negative and CXCR3-positive cells shared similar TRBV-TRBJ usage.

CDR1 is LNHDA, CDR2 SQIVND, per germline (reference sequence). The CDR3 extends over 12 amino acids. The origin of this receptor is a human donor in good health. Some clones in this sample may be carry-over from other donors' samples. The specimen sequenced was naive CXCR3+ CD8+ T cells from blood. Subset noted: CD45RO-CCR7+CD27+CD95- naive CD8+ T cells expressing CXCR3 (TNR3+). This sequence joins TRBV19 and TRBJ2-7. This chain's CDR3 is CASSNGLYEQYF.